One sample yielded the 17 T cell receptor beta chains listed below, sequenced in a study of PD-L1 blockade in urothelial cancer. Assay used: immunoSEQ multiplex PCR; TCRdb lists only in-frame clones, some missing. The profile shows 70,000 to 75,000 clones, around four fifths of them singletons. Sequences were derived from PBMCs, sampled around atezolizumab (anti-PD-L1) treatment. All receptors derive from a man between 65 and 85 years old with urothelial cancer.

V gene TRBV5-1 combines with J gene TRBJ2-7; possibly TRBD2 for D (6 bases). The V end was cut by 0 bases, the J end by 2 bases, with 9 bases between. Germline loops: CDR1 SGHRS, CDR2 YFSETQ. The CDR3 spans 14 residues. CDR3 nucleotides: TGCGCCAGCAGCTTGGCCGGGAGACCCTACGAGCAGTACTTC. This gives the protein CASSLAGRPYEQYF. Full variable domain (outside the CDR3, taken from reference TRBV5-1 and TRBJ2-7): KAGVTQTPRYLIKTRGQQVTLSCSPISGHRSVSWYQQTPGQGLQFLFEYFSETQRNKGNFPGRFSGRQFSNSRSEMNVSTLELGDSALYLCASSLAGRPYEQYFGPGTRLTVT.

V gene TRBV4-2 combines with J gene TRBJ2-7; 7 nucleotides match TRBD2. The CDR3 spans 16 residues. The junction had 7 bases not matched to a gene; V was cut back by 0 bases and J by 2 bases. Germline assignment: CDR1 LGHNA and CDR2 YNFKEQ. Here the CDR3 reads CASSQDLASGPYEQYF. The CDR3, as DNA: TGTGCCAGCAGCCAAGATCTGGCTAGCGGCCCCTACGAGCAGTACTTC.

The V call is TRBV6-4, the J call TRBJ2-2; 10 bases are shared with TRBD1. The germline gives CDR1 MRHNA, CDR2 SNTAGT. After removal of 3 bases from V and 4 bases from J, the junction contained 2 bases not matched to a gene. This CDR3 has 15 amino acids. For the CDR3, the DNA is TGTGCCAGCAGTGAAGACAGGGGGCCCACCGGGGAGCTGTTTTTT. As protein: CASSEDRGPTGELFF.

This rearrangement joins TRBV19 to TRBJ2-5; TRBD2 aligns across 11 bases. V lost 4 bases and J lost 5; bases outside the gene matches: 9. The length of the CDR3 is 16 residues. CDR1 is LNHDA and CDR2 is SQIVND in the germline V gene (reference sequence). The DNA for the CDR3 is TGTGCCAGTAGTAGACTAGCGGGAAGCTCCGGTGAGACCCAGTACTTC. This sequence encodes CASSRLAGSSGETQYF.

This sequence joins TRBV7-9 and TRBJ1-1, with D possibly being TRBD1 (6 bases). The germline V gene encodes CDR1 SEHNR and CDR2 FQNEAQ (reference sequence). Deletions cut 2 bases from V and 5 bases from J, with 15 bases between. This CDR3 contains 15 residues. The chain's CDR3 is CASSLKSLTGTEAFF. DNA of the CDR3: TGTGCCAGCAGCTTAAAAAGCCTTACAGGGACTGAAGCTTTCTTT.

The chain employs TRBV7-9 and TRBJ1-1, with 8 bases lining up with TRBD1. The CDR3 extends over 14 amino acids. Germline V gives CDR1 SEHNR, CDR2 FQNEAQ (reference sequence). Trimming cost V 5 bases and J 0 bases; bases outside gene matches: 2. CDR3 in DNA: TGTGCCAGCAGCCGGGGACAGGTGAACACTGAAGCTTTCTTT. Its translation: CASSRGQVNTEAFF.

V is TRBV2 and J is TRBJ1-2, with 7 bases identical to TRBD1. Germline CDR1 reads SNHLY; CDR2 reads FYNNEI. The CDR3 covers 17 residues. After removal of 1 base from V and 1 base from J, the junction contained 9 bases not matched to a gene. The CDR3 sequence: CASSEDRDSPLNYGYTF. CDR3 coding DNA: TGTGCCAGCAGTGAAGATAGGGACAGCCCCCTTAACTATGGCTACACCTTC.

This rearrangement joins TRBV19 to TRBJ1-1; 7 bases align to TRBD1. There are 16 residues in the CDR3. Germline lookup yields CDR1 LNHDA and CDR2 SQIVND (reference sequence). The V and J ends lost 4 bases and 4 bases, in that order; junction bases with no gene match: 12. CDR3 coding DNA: TGTGCCAGTAGTAATAGACAGGGAATGGTCGGCACTGAAGCTTTCTTT. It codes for CASSNRQGMVGTEAFF.

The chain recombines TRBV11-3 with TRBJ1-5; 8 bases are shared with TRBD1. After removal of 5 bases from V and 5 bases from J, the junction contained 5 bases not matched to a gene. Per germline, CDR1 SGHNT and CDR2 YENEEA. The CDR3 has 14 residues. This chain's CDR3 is CASSPDRVDQPQHF. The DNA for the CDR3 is TGTGCCAGCAGCCCGGACAGGGTTGATCAGCCCCAGCATTTT. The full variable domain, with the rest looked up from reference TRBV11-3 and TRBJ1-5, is EAGVVQSPRYKIIEKKQPVAFWCNPISGHNTLYWYLQNLGQGPELLIRYENEEAVDDSQLPKDRFSAERLKGVDSTLKIQPAELGDSAVYLCASSPDRVDQPQHFGDGTRLSIL.

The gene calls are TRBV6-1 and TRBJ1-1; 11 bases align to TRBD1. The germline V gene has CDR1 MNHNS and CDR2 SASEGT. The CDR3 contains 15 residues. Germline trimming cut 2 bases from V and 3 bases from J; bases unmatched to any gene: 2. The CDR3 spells CASSERTGGYTEAFF. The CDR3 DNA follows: TGTGCCAGCAGTGAACGGACAGGGGGCTACACTGAAGCTTTCTTT.

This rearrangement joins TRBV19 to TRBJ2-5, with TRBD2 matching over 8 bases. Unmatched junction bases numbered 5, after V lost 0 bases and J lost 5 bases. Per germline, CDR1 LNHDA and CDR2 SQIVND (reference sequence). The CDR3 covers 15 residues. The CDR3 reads CASSIEAGVRETQYF. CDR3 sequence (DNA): TGTGCCAGTAGTATAGAAGCGGGAGTTAGGGAGACCCAGTACTTC. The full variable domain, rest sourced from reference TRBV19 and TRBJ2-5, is DGGITQSPKYLFRKEGQNVTLSCEQNLNHDAMYWYRQDPGQGLRLIYYSQIVNDFQKGDIAEGYSVSREKKESFPLTVTSAQKNPTAFYLCASSIEAGVRETQYFGPGTRLLVL.

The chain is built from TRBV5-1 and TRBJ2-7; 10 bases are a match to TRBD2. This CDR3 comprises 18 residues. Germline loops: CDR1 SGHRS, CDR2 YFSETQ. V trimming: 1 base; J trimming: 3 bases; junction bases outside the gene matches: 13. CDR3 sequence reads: CASSLLLAGLPEGYEQYF. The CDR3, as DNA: TGCGCCAGCAGCTTGTTACTAGCGGGATTACCCGAAGGCTACGAGCAGTACTTC.

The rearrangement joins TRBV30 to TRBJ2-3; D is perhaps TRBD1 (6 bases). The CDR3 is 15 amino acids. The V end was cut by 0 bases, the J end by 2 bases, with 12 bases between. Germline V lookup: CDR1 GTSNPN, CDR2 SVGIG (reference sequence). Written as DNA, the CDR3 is TGTGCCTGGAGTGTACAGGGCAGGGACACAGATACGCAGTATTTT. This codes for CAWSVQGRDTDTQYF.

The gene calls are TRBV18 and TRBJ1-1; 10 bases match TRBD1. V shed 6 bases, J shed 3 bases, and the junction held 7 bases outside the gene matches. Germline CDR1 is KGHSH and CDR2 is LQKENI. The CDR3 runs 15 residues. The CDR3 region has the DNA TGTGCCAGCTCCCCCCGGACAGGGGGGGACACTGAAGCTTTCTTT. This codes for CASSPRTGGDTEAFF.

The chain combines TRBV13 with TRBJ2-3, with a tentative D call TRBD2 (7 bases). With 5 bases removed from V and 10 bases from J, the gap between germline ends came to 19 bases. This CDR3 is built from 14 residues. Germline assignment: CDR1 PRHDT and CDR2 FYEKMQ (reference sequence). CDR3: CASSPRGGESSQYF. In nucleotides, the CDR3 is TGTGCCAGCAGCCCCAGGGGAGGGGAATCGTCGCAGTATTTT. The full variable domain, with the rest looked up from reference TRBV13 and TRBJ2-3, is AAGVIQSPRHLIKEKRETATLKCYPIPRHDTVYWYQQGPGQDPQFLISFYEKMQSDKGSIPDRFSAQQFSDYHSELNMSSLELGDSALYFCASSPRGGESSQYFGPGTRLTVL.

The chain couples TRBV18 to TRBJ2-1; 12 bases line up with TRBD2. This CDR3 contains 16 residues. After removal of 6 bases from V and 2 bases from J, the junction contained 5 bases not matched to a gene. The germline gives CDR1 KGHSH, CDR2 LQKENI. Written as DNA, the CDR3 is TGTGCCAGCTCCCGGACTAGCGGGAATACCTACAATGAGCAGTTCTTC. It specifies CASSRTSGNTYNEQFF. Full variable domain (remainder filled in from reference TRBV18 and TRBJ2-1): NAGVMQNPRHLVRRRGQEARLRCSPMKGHSHVYWYRQLPEEGLKFMVYLQKENIIDESGMPKERFSAEFPKEGPSILRIQQVVRGDSAAYFCASSRTSGNTYNEQFFGPGTRLTVL.

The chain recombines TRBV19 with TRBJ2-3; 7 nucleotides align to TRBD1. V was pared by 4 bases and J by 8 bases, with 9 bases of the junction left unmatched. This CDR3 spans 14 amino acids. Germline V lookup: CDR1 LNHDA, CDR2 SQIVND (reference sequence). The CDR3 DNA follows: TGTGCCAGTAGTAGTGGACAGGCGTTTGGTACGCAGTATTTT. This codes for CASSSGQAFGTQYF.